This is a list of T cell receptor beta chains from one sample in a study of graft-versus-host responses after intestinal transplantation. Assay used: immunoSEQ multiplex PCR; TCRdb lists only in-frame clones, some missing. The sample lists 25,000 to 35,000 clones, 85% to 95% occurring once. Sequences were derived from PBMCs, sampled around 63 days after intestinal transplant. These receptors came from a human patient who received an intestinal transplant, so some T cells may come from the graft donor. CDR3s leave out the opening cysteine and the closing phenylalanine or tryptophan. Clone size, where shown, is once, few, many, or a class for clones that have expanded.

TRBJ1-5,once,TRBV7-9,ASSPGLAEPQH
TRBJ2-1,.,TRBV13,ASSLATSGYNEQF
TRBJ2-7,.,TRBV2,ASSEGSQSYEQY
TRBJ1-2,.,TRBV5-1,ASSLAYWEGSERMKYGYT
TRBJ1-1,.,TRBV6-5,ASSYTGSDTEAF
TRBJ1-1,.,TRBV11-2,ASSFLNTEAF
TRBJ2-7,.,TRBV10-1,ASSEHRLYEQY
TRBJ2-7,.,TRBV18,ASTSGKIYEQY
TRBJ2-7,once,TRBV7-8,ASSLLNSQRVYSIEQY
TRBJ2-1,.,TRBV27,ASSLGQGVRNEQF
TRBJ2-7,once,TRBV13,ASAGGGAFNEQY
TRBJ2-3,.,TRBV27,ASSSIFRQSSTDTQY
TRBJ2-3,.,TRBV7-9,ASSAVFAGGWPTDTQY
TRBJ1-2,once,TRBV7-9,ASSFGGTGLTNYGYT
TRBJ2-7,.,TRBV4-3,ASSQQLAGYEQY
TRBJ1-1,.,TRBV18,ASSPIGGKDTEAF
TRBJ1-2,.,TRBV11-2,ASSSPNT
TRBJ2-7,.,TRBV4-3,ASSQDFRGGGAYEQY
.,.,TRBV6-5,ASGSGSSYEQY
TRBJ2-4,.,TRBV6-6,ASSYSGPQGNIQY
TRBJ1-2,.,TRBV6-1,ASSEARFLDYGYT
TRBJ1-1,.,TRBV9,ASSLGHKNTEAF
TRBJ2-1,.,TRBV10-2,ASRDNSYNEQF
TRBJ2-1,once,TRBV19,ASTSGGALNEQF
TRBJ1-5,.,TRBV19,ASSIIFRHSNQPQH
TRBJ1-1,.,TRBV19,ASSTGILEAF
TRBJ2-1,once,TRBV5-4,ASSLPGQTYNEQF
TRBJ2-3,.,TRBV6-6,ASSLYSGGGDTQY
TRBJ2-7,.,TRBV7-2,ASSRSGSYEQY
.,.,TRBV7-9,ASSDDTDEQY
TRBJ2-7,once,TRBV27,ASSPTLAGGAYEQY
TRBJ2-1,once,TRBV13,ASSPASGINNEQF
TRBJ2-1,.,TRBV7-6,ASSLSTGTRPLAGDYNEQF
TRBJ2-7,.,TRBV4-1,ASSQGQGSYEQY
TRBJ2-1,.,TRBV10-1,ASSRLGGPSTYNEQF
TRBJ2-1,.,TRBV28,ASTPGGSYNEQF
TRBJ1-2,.,TRBV6-5,ASSTVGGSYT
TRBJ2-5,.,TRBV11-3,ASSPSSGGGETQY
TRBJ2-1,once,TRBV27,ASSLSAASDYNEQF
TRBJ2-7,.,TRBV2,ASSEAGGGNYEQY